This T cell receptor beta chain was captured by sequencing in a study of T cell clonality in common variable immunodeficiency. Study-wide results and limits: Fewer TCRbeta clones were shared among CVID subjects than controls. CVID subjects had higher TCRbeta clonality than healthy controls, most marked in about a third.

Sequencing input was equivalent genomic DNA from CVID and controls. Profiling relied on immunoSEQ multiplex PCR, and the TCRdb table lists in-frame clones only, not all of them. The record shows tens of thousands of clones for this sample, with no singletons present. This clone occurred many times. Its cognate antigen is unknown. This sequence originates from a person aged 18-70 years in good health. Specimen: peripheral blood mononuclear cells.

The sequenced CDR3 bases are TGCAGTGCTAGAGACTCCGCAGGGGGAACG. Translated, it gives CSARDSAGGT. The whole CDR3 reads CSARDSAGGTQYF. J is TRBJ2-3 and V is TRBV20-1; TRBD1 agrees at 7 bases. The observed sequence ends 3 residues before the CDR3 terminus, with the missing tail filled in from the germline J gene. CDR3 length equals 13 residues. The V gene's germline CDR1 is DFQATT and CDR2 SNEGSKA (reference sequence).